This TCR beta chain came from a study of T-cell reconstitution after alpha-beta-depleted transplantation in children. Library preparation (for TCRbeta) was performed with unique molecular identifiers. One entry per CDR3 protein results from TCRdb running MiXCR on the PCR reads. This table has around 360,000 distinct CDR3 sequences, approximately 10% appearing once. V shed 4 bases, J shed 8 bases, and the junction held 10 bases outside the gene matches. This CDR3 has 14 amino acids. The V and J genes are TRBV12-3 or TRBV12-4 and TRBJ1-2; 7 bases match TRBD1. The clonotype comes from a human donor who donated a stem cell graft to a child with acute lymphoblastic leukemia. The input for sequencing was PBMCs from the stem cell graft donor, taken from the stem cell graft. The CDR3 region is CASSSITGVEGYTF. CDR3 nucleotide sequence: TGTGCCAGCAGTTCCATCACAGGGGTTGAGGGCTACACCTTC.